This T cell receptor beta chain comes out of a study of spatial heterogeneity in lung cancer. In the study overall: Beta-chain sequences were consistently detected more often than alpha-chain sequences. Mean representation of each unique TCR and UMI combination in the raw reads exceeded 9.5 occurrences.

The study tagged each TCR cDNA molecule with a unique molecular identifier. From the 5' RACE reads, TCRdb called clonotypes with MiXCR, one entry per CDR3 protein. The table shows 2,200 or so distinct CDR3 sequences, with about 19% occurring only once. Documented time point: sample taken at primary tumor resection. Unsorted whole RNA from tumor, nontumor lung or frozen PBMC underwent sequencing. The cohort: 65 to 80 early-stage, untreated non-small cell lung cancer patients. The CDR3 has 17 residues. Trimming pared 5 bases from V and 2 bases from J, leaving 22 bases between. Germline-derived CDR1 and CDR2 are SEHNR and FQNEAQ (reference sequence).

The clonotype comes from a male donor with early-stage non-small cell lung cancer. Specimen: PBMCs, collected at surgery. The rearrangement links TRBV7-9 to TRBJ2-7; D is possibly TRBD2 (6 bases). CDR3 sequence (DNA): TGTGCCAGCAGCAATTACCGGGGTCCGGGAGAAGCCTACGAGCAGTACTTC. Translating gives CASSNYRGPGEAYEQYF.